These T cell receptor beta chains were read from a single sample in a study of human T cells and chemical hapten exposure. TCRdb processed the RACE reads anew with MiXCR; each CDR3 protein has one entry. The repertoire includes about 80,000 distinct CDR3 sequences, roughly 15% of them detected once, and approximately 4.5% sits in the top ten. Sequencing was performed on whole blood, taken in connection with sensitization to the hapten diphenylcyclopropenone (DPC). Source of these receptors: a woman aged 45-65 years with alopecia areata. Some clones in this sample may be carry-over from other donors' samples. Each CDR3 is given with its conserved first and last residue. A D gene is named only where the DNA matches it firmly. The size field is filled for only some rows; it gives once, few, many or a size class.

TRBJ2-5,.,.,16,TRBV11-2,CASSLIGGPDQETQYF,TGTGCCAGCAGCTTAATTGGGGGCCCGGACCAAGAGACCCAGTACTTC
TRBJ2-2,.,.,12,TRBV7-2,CASSPITGEPFF,TGTGCCAGCAGCCCAATAACCGGGGAGCCGTTTTTT
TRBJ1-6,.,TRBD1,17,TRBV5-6,CASRTRQGETYNSPLHF,TGTGCCAGCAGAACCCGACAGGGTGAAACCTATAATTCACCCCTCCACTTT
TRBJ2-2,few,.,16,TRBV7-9,CASSLGTTANTGELFF,TGTGCCAGCAGCTTAGGGACTACCGCGAACACCGGGGAGCTGTTTTTT
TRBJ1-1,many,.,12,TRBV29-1,CSVLNMNTEAFF,TGCAGCGTTTTAAATATGAACACTGAAGCTTTCTTT
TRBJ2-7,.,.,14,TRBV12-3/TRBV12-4,CASSLLVPGDQQYF,TGTGCCAGCAGTTTATTGGTGCCGGGGGATCAGCAGTACTTC
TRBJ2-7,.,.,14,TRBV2,CASSVEGFSYEQYF,TGTGCCAGCAGTGTCGAGGGGTTTTCCTACGAGCAGTACTTC
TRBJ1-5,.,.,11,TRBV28,CASSVTWPQHF,TGTGCCAGCAGTGTCACTTGGCCCCAGCATTTT
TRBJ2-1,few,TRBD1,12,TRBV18,CASSQIRGQQFF,TGTGCCAGCTCACAGATCAGGGGGCAGCAGTTCTTC
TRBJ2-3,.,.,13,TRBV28,CASSLVARHTQYF,TGTGCCAGCAGTTTGGTAGCGCGCCATACGCAGTATTTT
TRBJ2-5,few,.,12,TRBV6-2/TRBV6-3,CASSDSQETQYF,TGTGCCAGCAGTGACAGCCAAGAGACCCAGTACTTC
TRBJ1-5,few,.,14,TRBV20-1,CSARDSSPGQPQHF,TGCAGTGCTAGAGATAGCAGCCCGGGTCAGCCCCAGCATTTT
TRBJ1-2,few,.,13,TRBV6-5,CASSQTANYGYTF,TGTGCCAGCAGCCAAACAGCTAACTATGGCTACACCTTC